A single sample is the source of the 26 T cell receptor beta chains below, sequenced in a study of technical replicates of blood from several donors (dated by TCRdb to between 2016 and 2019). Library preparation used the immunoSEQ multiplex PCR assay. As stored in TCRdb, this immuneACCESS dataset retains in-frame rearrangements with V and J assigned. A fraction of the clones does not appear; measured against another copy, unresolved V genes explain less than half of the discrepancy, and the remainder lacks a known reason. The sample table contains roughly 70,000 clones; only one count was recorded for over 85% of them. Under 0.5% of the sample rests with the top ten. The specimen was T cells isolated from PBMCs. These receptors came from a human donor in good health.

This clone occurred once. The V and J genes are TRBV18 and TRBJ1-1; maybe TRBD1 (5 bases). The CDR3 totals 15 residues. Germline CDR1 KGHSH, CDR2 LQKENI. Trimming shortened V by 6 bases and J by 1 base, and 15 bases separated the two germline ends. CDR3 amino acids: CASSLEQAGNTEAFF. CDR3 nucleotides: TGTGCCAGCTCTCTTGAACAGGCTGGGAACACTGAAGCTTTCTTT. The whole variable domain, filled in from reference TRBV18 and TRBJ1-1, reads NAGVMQNPRHLVRRRGQEARLRCSPMKGHSHVYWYRQLPEEGLKFMVYLQKENIIDESGMPKERFSAEFPKEGPSILRIQQVVRGDSAAYFCASSLEQAGNTEAFFGQGTRLTVV.

The chain links TRBV10-3 to TRBJ1-3; 8 bases agree with TRBD1. There are 16 residues in the CDR3. Germline CDR1 reads ENHRY; CDR2 reads SYGVKD. V lost 5 bases, J lost 3 bases, and 9 bases stayed unmatched. CDR3 sequence reads: CAISPSRGPSGNTIYF. The CDR3, as DNA: TGTGCCATCAGTCCATCCAGGGGGCCGAGTGGAAACACCATATATTTT.

V gene TRBV11-3 combines with J gene TRBJ2-2, with D perhaps matching TRBD1 (5 bases). This CDR3 region has 14 residues. With 8 bases removed from V and 9 bases from J, the gap between germline ends came to 19 bases. CDR1 SGHNT and CDR2 YENEEA come from the germline V gene. CDR3: CASGQGRVERELFF. CDR3 nucleotide sequence: TGTGCCAGCGGGCAGGGTCGAGTAGAACGGGAGCTGTTTTTT.

As DNA, the CDR3 is TGTGCCTGGCAAACAGGCTTCACAGATACGCAGTATTTT. It yields the protein CAWQTGFTDTQYF. This sequence joins TRBV30 and TRBJ2-3, with D possibly being TRBD1 (5 bases). V shed 5 bases and J shed 2 bases, with 11 bases lying between them. This CDR3 has 13 residues. Germline assignment: CDR1 GTSNPN and CDR2 SVGIG (reference sequence).

The rearrangement uses TRBV5-1 and TRBJ2-2, with D uncertain. This CDR3 spans 17 amino acids. Germline CDR1 SGHRS, CDR2 YFSETQ. V was shortened by 1 base and J by 0 bases, with 13 bases between the two germline ends. CDR3 loop: CASSLNTPFANTGELFF. The CDR3 DNA follows: TGCGCCAGCAGCTTGAATACACCGTTCGCGAACACCGGGGAGCTGTTTTTT.

The V gene is TRBV6-1, the J gene TRBJ1-3, with 7 bases matching TRBD1. The germline V gene encodes CDR1 MNHNS and CDR2 SASEGT. The CDR3 is made up of 14 amino acids. With V trimmed by 5 bases and J by 2 bases, 3 bases remained unmatched. The CDR3: CASSSQGAGNTIYF. The CDR3 DNA follows: TGTGCCAGCAGTTCCCAGGGGGCTGGAAACACCATATATTTT.

The chain uses TRBV4-1 and TRBJ2-7; D perhaps matches TRBD2 (7 bases). V was pared by 4 bases and J by 8 bases, with 24 bases between. Germline CDR1 reads MGHRA; CDR2 reads YSYEKL. The CDR3 is 16 amino acids. CDR3 residues: CASSRGPGLEGGKQYF. In DNA, the CDR3 is TGCGCCAGCAGCCGGGGACCGGGCCTCGAGGGGGGGAAGCAGTACTTC.

This clone appeared a single time. The chain couples TRBV30 to TRBJ1-1; D not certain. The CDR3 length is 11 residues. Germline V gene data show CDR1 as GTSNPN and CDR2 as SVGIG (reference sequence). V was shortened by 1 base and J by 9 bases, with 9 bases between the two germline ends. This chain's CDR3 is CAWSEAVKAFF. The CDR3 bases are TGTGCCTGGAGTGAAGCGGTTAAAGCTTTCTTT. The full variable domain, in which reference TRBV30 and TRBJ1-1 provide the parts outside the CDR3, is SQTIHQWPATLVQPVGSPLSLECTVEGTSNPNLYWYRQAAGRGLQLLFYSVGIGQISSEVPQNLSASRPQDRQFILSSKKLLLSDSGFYLCAWSEAVKAFFGQGTRLTVV.

The CDR3 here is CASSTGTGSDGYTF. The CDR3 region has the DNA TGTGCCAGCAGTACCGGGACAGGGTCCGACGGCTACACCTTC. This chain uses TRBV5-6 with TRBJ1-2; 9 bases are shared with TRBD1. The germline V gene has CDR1 SGHDT and CDR2 YYEEEE. The V gene end was trimmed by 5 bases and the J gene end by 8 bases; junction bases not matched to a gene: 10. CDR3 length equals 14 residues.

This clone appeared a single time. The chain links TRBV4-2 to TRBJ2-1; the match to TRBD1 covers 9 bases. There are 15 residues in the CDR3. J lost 5 bases, V lost 1 base, and 3 bases had no gene match. Germline lookup yields CDR1 LGHNA and CDR2 YNFKEQ. The CDR3 DNA sequence: TGTGCCAGCAGCCAAGTGGGGACAGGGCACAATGAGCAGTTCTTC. Translating gives CASSQVGTGHNEQFF.

This sequence joins TRBV9 and TRBJ2-7; 10 bases map to TRBD2. With 10 bases clipped from V and 3 bases from J, the junction kept 10 bases outside the gene matches. This CDR3 has 14 amino acids. Looked up from germline, CDR1 is SGDLS and CDR2 is YYNGEE. The CDR3 protein is CARARTSGLYEQYF. DNA of the CDR3: TGTGCCCGAGCGAGGACTAGCGGACTCTACGAGCAGTACTTC.

The chain is built from TRBV6-6 and TRBJ2-3; TRBD1 matches 7 bases. The trim removed 10 bases at V and 2 bases at J, leaving 6 bases unmatched. This CDR3 is 13 amino acids long. CDR1 is MNHNY and CDR2 is SVGAGI in the germline V gene (reference sequence). CDR3 residues: CAITDRATDTQYF. The DNA for the CDR3 is TGTGCCATCACTGACAGGGCCACAGATACGCAGTATTTT.

The chain carries TRBV19 and TRBJ1-2; 7 bases agree with TRBD1. This CDR3 has 16 amino acids. V gave up 3 bases and J gave up 4 bases; unmatched junction bases: 11. CDR1 is LNHDA and CDR2 is SQIVND in the germline V gene (reference sequence). CDR3 residues: CASSIGQETLTYGYTF. For the CDR3, the DNA is TGTGCCAGTAGTATCGGACAGGAAACCCTTACCTATGGCTACACCTTC. Complete variable domain (other parts from reference TRBV19 and TRBJ1-2): DGGITQSPKYLFRKEGQNVTLSCEQNLNHDAMYWYRQDPGQGLRLIYYSQIVNDFQKGDIAEGYSVSREKKESFPLTVTSAQKNPTAFYLCASSIGQETLTYGYTFGSGTRLTVV.

V gene TRBV7-9 combines with J gene TRBJ2-7, with TRBD1 matching 7 bases. Per germline, CDR1 SEHNR and CDR2 FQNEAQ (reference sequence). The CDR3 is 12 residues long. The V segment lost 5 bases and the J segment 3 bases; nucleotides outside the gene matches: 1. This CDR3 reads CASSPGGYEQYF. The CDR3 nucleotides read TGTGCCAGCAGCCCAGGGGGCTACGAGCAGTACTTC.

The chain links TRBV19 to TRBJ2-7, with a tentative D call TRBD2 (6 bases). CDR1 is LNHDA, CDR2 SQIVND, per germline (reference sequence). The CDR3 spans 13 residues. V was cut by 8 bases and J by 3 bases, with 14 bases left in between. CDR3 coding DNA: TGTGCCAGTGGGTCAAGACTAGACTACGAGCAGTACTTC. It translates to CASGSRLDYEQYF. Based on the CDR3 plus reference TRBV19 and TRBJ2-7, the full variable domain is DGGITQSPKYLFRKEGQNVTLSCEQNLNHDAMYWYRQDPGQGLRLIYYSQIVNDFQKGDIAEGYSVSREKKESFPLTVTSAQKNPTAFYLCASGSRLDYEQYFGPGTRLTVT.

This rearrangement joins TRBV6-5 to TRBJ2-7, with D perhaps TRBD1 (6 bases). Trimming took 6 bases from V and 3 from J, leaving 15 bases between them. Germline V gene sequence: CDR1 MNHEY, CDR2 SVGAGI. This CDR3 region has 14 residues. CDR3 region: CASRYRDKFYEQYF. Here the CDR3 DNA reads TGTGCCAGCAGGTACCGGGACAAGTTCTACGAGCAGTACTTC.

This chain links TRBV6-6 with TRBJ1-4, with D possibly matching TRBD1 (5 bases). The CDR3 sequence is 13 residues long. V shed 8 bases and J shed 0 bases, with 7 bases lying between them. Looked up from germline, CDR1 is MNHNY and CDR2 is SVGAGI (reference sequence). CDR3 sequence (DNA): TGTGCCAGCGGGGCTTCAACTAATGAAAAACTGTTTTTT. Its protein product is CASGASTNEKLFF.

This clone was seen more than once but under ten times. V and J are TRBV7-3 and TRBJ2-2; 9 bases map to TRBD2. Germline V gene data show CDR1 as SGHTA and CDR2 as FQGTGA. V was pared by 1 base and J by 7 bases, with 7 bases of the junction left unmatched. This CDR3 comprises 16 residues. Here the CDR3 reads CASSLRAGGRGGELFF. CDR3 bases: TGTGCCAGCAGCTTAAGAGCGGGAGGACGGGGCGGGGAGCTGTTTTTT.

The rearrangement joins TRBV25-1 to TRBJ2-3; 7 bases agree with TRBD2. The junction had 8 bases not matched to a gene; V was cut back by 6 bases and J by 2 bases. The length of the CDR3 is 15 residues. From germline, CDR1 is MGHDK and CDR2 SYGVNS. The CDR3 region is CASRFGAGDTDTQYF. Here the CDR3 DNA reads TGTGCCAGCAGGTTCGGGGCGGGAGACACAGATACGCAGTATTTT.

V and J are TRBV11-3 and TRBJ2-3, with D possibly being TRBD2 (6 bases). Deletions cut 2 bases from V and 6 bases from J, with 12 bases between. The germline CDR1 and CDR2 sequences are SGHNT and YENEEA. The CDR3 runs 14 residues. The chain's CDR3 is CASSLRDLVDTQYF. The CDR3 DNA is TGTGCCAGCAGCTTACGGGACTTGGTGGATACGCAGTATTTT.

This clone appeared a single time. The chain employs TRBV6-5 and TRBJ2-3; possible D gene TRBD1, 6 bases. V lost 0 bases to trimming and J lost 4 bases, with 8 bases between them. The CDR3 length is 14 residues. Germline V gene sequence: CDR1 MNHEY, CDR2 SVGAGI. CDR3 protein: CASSYSSGADTQYF. The CDR3 nucleotides read TGTGCCAGCAGTTACTCGTCAGGGGCAGATACGCAGTATTTT.

The chain uses TRBV28 and TRBJ1-1, with a possible D match to TRBD1 (6 bases). The length of the CDR3 is 13 residues. V lost 7 bases to trimming and J lost 4 bases, with 13 bases between them. CDR1 is MDHEN and CDR2 is SYDVKM in the germline V gene. The CDR3 nucleotides are TGTGCCAGCAATACAGGGTACGGCACTGAAGCTTTCTTT. Protein sequence: CASNTGYGTEAFF.

This clone was recorded only once. V is TRBV7-9 and J is TRBJ2-2; the D gene is possibly TRBD2 (5 bases). With 1 base removed from V and 8 bases from J, the gap between germline ends came to 14 bases. Per germline, CDR1 SEHNR and CDR2 FQNEAQ (reference sequence). The CDR3 has 15 residues. The CDR3 reads CASSLDSPSSGELFF. The CDR3 region has the DNA TGTGCCAGCAGCTTAGACTCTCCTAGCTCGGGGGAGCTGTTTTTT. Variable domain in full (rest from reference TRBV7-9 and TRBJ2-2): DTGVSQNPRHKITKRGQNVTFRCDPISEHNRLYWYRQTLGQGPEFLTYFQNEAQLEKSRLLSDRFSAERPKGSFSTLEIQRTEQGDSAMYLCASSLDSPSSGELFFGEGSRLTVL.

This chain connects TRBV6-1 to TRBJ2-7; a possible D gene is TRBD2 (5 bases). This CDR3 comprises 13 residues. The germline V gene has CDR1 MNHNS and CDR2 SASEGT. Trimming shortened V by 7 bases and J by 10 bases, and 20 bases separated the two germline ends. Here the CDR3 reads CASTDSGSVKQYF. As DNA, the CDR3 is TGTGCCAGCACTGATTCGGGGAGCGTCAAACAGTACTTC.

Only a few counts were recorded for this clone. The chain is built from TRBV9 and TRBJ1-5, with 11 bases matching TRBD1. Unmatched junction bases numbered 2, after V lost 0 bases and J lost 6 bases. Looked up from germline, CDR1 is SGDLS and CDR2 is YYNGEE. The CDR3 has 15 residues. The CDR3: CASSVGTGGSQPQHF. CDR3 sequence (DNA): TGTGCCAGCAGCGTAGGGACAGGGGGCAGTCAGCCCCAGCATTTT.

V usage is TRBV4-2 and J usage is TRBJ1-5; the match to TRBD1 covers 7 bases. Germline loops: CDR1 LGHNA, CDR2 YNFKEQ. This CDR3 region has 17 residues. After removal of 2 bases from V and 1 base from J, the junction contained 8 bases not matched to a gene. CDR3: CASSQSSTGYSNQPQHF. In DNA form, the CDR3 reads TGTGCCAGCAGCCAAAGCTCGACAGGGTACAGCAATCAGCCCCAGCATTTT.